This is a list of T cell receptor beta chains from one sample in a study of cytomegalovirus exposure and HLA in healthy donors. Profiled with immunoSEQ multiplex PCR; TCRdb holds only in-frame clones, not every one. The sample includes about 190,000 clones, roughly 79% of them seen just once. Sequencing input: PBMCs. All receptors derive from a woman aged 18-29 years in good health and CMV-seronegative. CDR3s include the opening cysteine and the closing phenylalanine or tryptophan. Each record gives: J gene, D gene, CDR3 length, clone size, V gene, CDR3 DNA, CDR3 protein. A D gene is named only where the DNA matches it firmly. Clone size is not always given. Where it is, it says once, few, many or a class for expanded clones.

j_call: TRBJ2-7; d_call: TRBD2; cdr3_length: 17; clone_size: NA; v_call: TRBV4-2; cdr3_nt: TGTGCCAGCAGTCAAGATCTGGCTAGCGGGGATTCCTACGAGCAGTACTTC; cdr3_aa: CASSQDLASGDSYEQYF
j_call: TRBJ1-5; d_call: NA; cdr3_length: 13; clone_size: NA; v_call: TRBV6-1; cdr3_nt: TGTGCCAGCAACCAGTATAGCAATCAGCCCCAGCATTTT; cdr3_aa: CASNQYSNQPQHF
j_call: TRBJ2-7; d_call: NA; cdr3_length: 14; clone_size: once; v_call: TRBV29-1; cdr3_nt: TGCAGCGTTGAAGGGGCAGAGAGCTCCTACGAGCAGTACTTC; cdr3_aa: CSVEGAESSYEQYF
j_call: TRBJ1-2; d_call: TRBD1; cdr3_length: 14; clone_size: few; v_call: TRBV19; cdr3_nt: TGTGCCAGTAGTAAGGGACAGGGTCGCTATGGCTACACCTTC; cdr3_aa: CASSKGQGRYGYTF
j_call: TRBJ1-6; d_call: NA; cdr3_length: 15; clone_size: few; v_call: TRBV11-2; cdr3_nt: TGTGCCAGCAGCCCCCTCAGGACACGGTCTTCACCCCTCCACTTT; cdr3_aa: CASSPLRTRSSPLHF
j_call: TRBJ2-7; d_call: NA; cdr3_length: 13; clone_size: NA; v_call: TRBV27; cdr3_nt: TGTGCCAGCAGTTCGTTGAGCTCCTACGAGCAGTACTTC; cdr3_aa: CASSSLSSYEQYF
j_call: TRBJ2-3; d_call: TRBD1; cdr3_length: 14; clone_size: NA; v_call: TRBV2; cdr3_nt: TGTGCCAGCAGAAGTGCACAGGGGACAGATACGCAGTATTTT; cdr3_aa: CASRSAQGTDTQYF
j_call: TRBJ1-1; d_call: NA; cdr3_length: 13; clone_size: NA; v_call: TRBV6-1; cdr3_nt: TGTGCCAGCAGTCCCGGGGTGGACACTGAAGCTTTCTTT; cdr3_aa: CASSPGVDTEAFF
j_call: TRBJ2-7; d_call: TRBD1; cdr3_length: 13; clone_size: NA; v_call: TRBV28; cdr3_nt: TGTGCCAGCAGCTACAGGGGACCCAACGAGCAGTACTTC; cdr3_aa: CASSYRGPNEQYF
j_call: TRBJ2-1; d_call: NA; cdr3_length: 13; clone_size: NA; v_call: TRBV21-1; cdr3_nt: TGTGCCAGCAGCGTAGCGGTAAGTGGTGAGCAGTTCTTC; cdr3_aa: CASSVAVSGEQFF
j_call: TRBJ2-6; d_call: NA; cdr3_length: 15; clone_size: few; v_call: TRBV6-5; cdr3_nt: TGTGCCAGCAGCTATAGGAGCTCTGGGGCCAACGTCCTGACTTTC; cdr3_aa: CASSYRSSGANVLTF
j_call: TRBJ1-5; d_call: NA; cdr3_length: 14; clone_size: NA; v_call: TRBV28; cdr3_nt: TGTGCCAGCAGTCCAGGGTCTCGCAATCAGCCCCAGCATTTT; cdr3_aa: CASSPGSRNQPQHF
j_call: TRBJ2-1; d_call: NA; cdr3_length: 14; clone_size: NA; v_call: TRBV27; cdr3_nt: TGTGCCAGCAGTTTATCGCCCCTCGGCGGTGAGCAGTTCTTC; cdr3_aa: CASSLSPLGGEQFF
j_call: TRBJ2-1; d_call: NA; cdr3_length: 16; clone_size: NA; v_call: TRBV4-1; cdr3_nt: TGCGCCAGCAGCCAAGCCAAGGGGCTGTACTACAATGAGCAGTTCTTC; cdr3_aa: CASSQAKGLYYNEQFF
j_call: TRBJ2-2; d_call: NA; cdr3_length: 11; clone_size: NA; v_call: TRBV4-1; cdr3_nt: TGCGCCAGCACGGAGACCGGGGAGCTGTTTTTT; cdr3_aa: CASTETGELFF
j_call: TRBJ2-5; d_call: NA; cdr3_length: 12; clone_size: NA; v_call: TRBV5-1; cdr3_nt: TGCGCCAGCAGCTTGAGGGGAGAGACCCAGTACTTC; cdr3_aa: CASSLRGETQYF
j_call: TRBJ1-3; d_call: NA; cdr3_length: 17; clone_size: once; v_call: TRBV10-3; cdr3_nt: TGTGCCATCAGTACAGGAACGATCTCCTCCTCTGGAAACACCATATATTTT; cdr3_aa: CAISTGTISSSGNTIYF
j_call: TRBJ2-7; d_call: TRBD2; cdr3_length: 15; clone_size: NA; v_call: TRBV6-1; cdr3_nt: TGTGCCAGCAGTGAAGTAGCGGGAGGTTGGTACGAGCAGTACTTC; cdr3_aa: CASSEVAGGWYEQYF
j_call: TRBJ2-7; d_call: NA; cdr3_length: 13; clone_size: NA; v_call: TRBV28; cdr3_nt: TGTGCCAGCAGGCTACCAGGGGCTGGGGAGCAGTACTTC; cdr3_aa: CASRLPGAGEQYF
j_call: TRBJ1-5; d_call: TRBD1; cdr3_length: 16; clone_size: NA; v_call: TRBV19; cdr3_nt: TGTGCCAGTAGTACTTCACAGGGGGCTCGGAATCAGCCCCAGCATTTT; cdr3_aa: CASSTSQGARNQPQHF
j_call: TRBJ2-1; d_call: TRBD2; cdr3_length: 15; clone_size: NA; v_call: TRBV5-1; cdr3_nt: TGCGCCAGCAGCTTGATAGCGGGGGGGGGAAATGAGCAGTTCTTC; cdr3_aa: CASSLIAGGGNEQFF
j_call: TRBJ1-5; d_call: NA; cdr3_length: 14; clone_size: NA; v_call: TRBV7-6; cdr3_nt: TGTGCCAGCAGCTTAGGTCAGGGGAATCAGCCCCAGCATTTT; cdr3_aa: CASSLGQGNQPQHF
j_call: TRBJ2-2; d_call: NA; cdr3_length: 14; clone_size: NA; v_call: TRBV10-3; cdr3_nt: TGTGCCATCAGTGTGGAAGGGAGCACCGGGGAGCTGTTTTTT; cdr3_aa: CAISVEGSTGELFF
j_call: TRBJ1-2; d_call: TRBD1; cdr3_length: 17; clone_size: NA; v_call: TRBV7-9; cdr3_nt: TGTGCCAGCAGCTCTTGGGACAGGGGGAAAGTCTACTATGGCTACACCTTC; cdr3_aa: CASSSWDRGKVYYGYTF
j_call: TRBJ1-4; d_call: NA; cdr3_length: 15; clone_size: NA; v_call: TRBV6-5; cdr3_nt: TGTGCCAGCACCTCGAGGGCCTCAACTAATGAAAAACTGTTTTTT; cdr3_aa: CASTSRASTNEKLFF
j_call: TRBJ2-1; d_call: NA; cdr3_length: 12; clone_size: few; v_call: TRBV6-1; cdr3_nt: TGTGCCAGCAGTCGAGGGTACGATGAGCAGTTCTTC; cdr3_aa: CASSRGYDEQFF
j_call: TRBJ2-7; d_call: TRBD1; cdr3_length: 13; clone_size: NA; v_call: TRBV5-1; cdr3_nt: TGCGCCAGCAGCTCACAGGGGGAATACGAGCAGTACTTC; cdr3_aa: CASSSQGEYEQYF
j_call: TRBJ1-5; d_call: NA; cdr3_length: 14; clone_size: NA; v_call: TRBV11-2; cdr3_nt: TGTGCCAGCAGCTTAGGTCGTAGCAATCAGCCCCAGCATTTT; cdr3_aa: CASSLGRSNQPQHF
j_call: TRBJ1-6; d_call: NA; cdr3_length: 12; clone_size: NA; v_call: TRBV2; cdr3_nt: TGTGCCAGCAGCTCAGGGAGGTCACCCCTCCACTTT; cdr3_aa: CASSSGRSPLHF
j_call: TRBJ2-7; d_call: TRBD2; cdr3_length: 15; clone_size: NA; v_call: TRBV19; cdr3_nt: TGTGCCAGTAGACCCACTAGCGGGGACTCCTACGAGCAGTACTTC; cdr3_aa: CASRPTSGDSYEQYF
j_call: TRBJ2-7; d_call: NA; cdr3_length: 15; clone_size: NA; v_call: TRBV5-6; cdr3_nt: TGTGCCAGCAGCTTGGTCACCAGGGATTCGTACGAGCAGTACTTC; cdr3_aa: CASSLVTRDSYEQYF
j_call: TRBJ2-3; d_call: NA; cdr3_length: 16; clone_size: NA; v_call: TRBV5-4; cdr3_nt: TGTGCCAGCAGCTTGGGAGGGGGAGCGGGCACAGATACGCAGTATTTT; cdr3_aa: CASSLGGGAGTDTQYF
j_call: TRBJ1-2; d_call: NA; cdr3_length: 15; clone_size: NA; v_call: TRBV2; cdr3_nt: TGTGCCAGCACGAGGGGTTTTCTGGGGGGCTATGGCTACACCTTC; cdr3_aa: CASTRGFLGGYGYTF
j_call: TRBJ1-3; d_call: NA; cdr3_length: 14; clone_size: NA; v_call: TRBV5-1; cdr3_nt: TGCGCCAGCAGCTCCGGGATATCTGGAAACACCATATATTTT; cdr3_aa: CASSSGISGNTIYF
j_call: TRBJ2-7; d_call: TRBD2; cdr3_length: 18; clone_size: few; v_call: TRBV4-1; cdr3_nt: TGCGCCAGCAGCCAAGGGTTGGCGGGGGGCCTTCTCTCCTACGAGCAGTACTTC; cdr3_aa: CASSQGLAGGLLSYEQYF
j_call: TRBJ2-7; d_call: TRBD1; cdr3_length: 13; clone_size: NA; v_call: TRBV6-1; cdr3_nt: TGTGCCAGCAGTGGACAGGGATGGCGCGAGCAGTACTTC; cdr3_aa: CASSGQGWREQYF
j_call: TRBJ2-7; d_call: NA; cdr3_length: 14; clone_size: NA; v_call: TRBV6-5; cdr3_nt: TGTGCCAGCAGTTTACGGACCCCCTCGGGAGAGCAGTACTTC; cdr3_aa: CASSLRTPSGEQYF
j_call: TRBJ2-5; d_call: NA; cdr3_length: 13; clone_size: NA; v_call: TRBV5-1; cdr3_nt: TGCGCCAGCAGCGGCAATCTCCAAGAGACCCAGTACTTC; cdr3_aa: CASSGNLQETQYF
j_call: TRBJ2-5; d_call: NA; cdr3_length: 13; clone_size: NA; v_call: TRBV18; cdr3_nt: TGTGCCAGCTCGCCCGGGAGTCAAGAGACCCAGTACTTC; cdr3_aa: CASSPGSQETQYF
j_call: TRBJ2-7; d_call: TRBD2; cdr3_length: 18; clone_size: NA; v_call: TRBV28; cdr3_nt: TGTGCCAGCAGTTTACGCGGACTAGCGGGGCTTCAACCTTACGAGCAGTACTTC; cdr3_aa: CASSLRGLAGLQPYEQYF
j_call: TRBJ1-2; d_call: TRBD1; cdr3_length: 14; clone_size: few; v_call: TRBV19; cdr3_nt: TGTGCCAGTAGTACTTTCGACAGGGTGTATGGCTACACCTTC; cdr3_aa: CASSTFDRVYGYTF
j_call: TRBJ2-1; d_call: TRBD2; cdr3_length: 18; clone_size: few; v_call: TRBV27; cdr3_nt: TGTGCCAGCAGTTTACCCCTAGCGGGAGGGGGCCCCTACAATGAGCAGTTCTTC; cdr3_aa: CASSLPLAGGGPYNEQFF
j_call: TRBJ1-1; d_call: TRBD1; cdr3_length: 12; clone_size: once; v_call: TRBV5-1; cdr3_nt: TGCGCCAGCAGCTCCGGGACAGCTGAAGCTTTCTTT; cdr3_aa: CASSSGTAEAFF
j_call: TRBJ2-7; d_call: TRBD1; cdr3_length: 15; clone_size: NA; v_call: TRBV6-5; cdr3_nt: TGTGCCAGCAGACCCTCCGGGACAGGGAGCAACGAGCAGTACTTC; cdr3_aa: CASRPSGTGSNEQYF
j_call: TRBJ2-7; d_call: TRBD1; cdr3_length: 15; clone_size: NA; v_call: TRBV27; cdr3_nt: TGTGCCAGCAGTTTCTCCGGGACAGGGCTCTACGAGCAGTACTTC; cdr3_aa: CASSFSGTGLYEQYF
j_call: TRBJ2-7; d_call: TRBD2; cdr3_length: 15; clone_size: once; v_call: TRBV18; cdr3_nt: TGTGCCAGCTCACCACTAGCGGGGGGTAGCTACGAGCAGTACTTC; cdr3_aa: CASSPLAGGSYEQYF
j_call: TRBJ2-1; d_call: TRBD2; cdr3_length: 16; clone_size: NA; v_call: TRBV6-5; cdr3_nt: TGTGCCAGCAGTTACGTGCGCGGGAGCGGATACAATGAGCAGTTCTTC; cdr3_aa: CASSYVRGSGYNEQFF
j_call: TRBJ1-3; d_call: TRBD1; cdr3_length: 14; clone_size: NA; v_call: TRBV10-3; cdr3_nt: TGTGCCATCAGCCGGGACAGTGCTTCTGACACCATATATTTT; cdr3_aa: CAISRDSASDTIYF
j_call: TRBJ2-7; d_call: TRBD2; cdr3_length: 17; clone_size: NA; v_call: TRBV27; cdr3_nt: TGTGCCAGCAGTCGATCAGGACTAGCGGGGGATTACTACGAGCAGTACTTC; cdr3_aa: CASSRSGLAGDYYEQYF
j_call: TRBJ2-7; d_call: NA; cdr3_length: 12; clone_size: NA; v_call: TRBV29-1; cdr3_nt: TGCAGCGCACAGGGTGTCTTCTACGAGCAGTACTTC; cdr3_aa: CSAQGVFYEQYF
j_call: TRBJ2-1; d_call: NA; cdr3_length: 14; clone_size: NA; v_call: TRBV27; cdr3_nt: TGTGCCAGCAGTGCCCAGGGACACTACAATGAGCAGTTCTTC; cdr3_aa: CASSAQGHYNEQFF